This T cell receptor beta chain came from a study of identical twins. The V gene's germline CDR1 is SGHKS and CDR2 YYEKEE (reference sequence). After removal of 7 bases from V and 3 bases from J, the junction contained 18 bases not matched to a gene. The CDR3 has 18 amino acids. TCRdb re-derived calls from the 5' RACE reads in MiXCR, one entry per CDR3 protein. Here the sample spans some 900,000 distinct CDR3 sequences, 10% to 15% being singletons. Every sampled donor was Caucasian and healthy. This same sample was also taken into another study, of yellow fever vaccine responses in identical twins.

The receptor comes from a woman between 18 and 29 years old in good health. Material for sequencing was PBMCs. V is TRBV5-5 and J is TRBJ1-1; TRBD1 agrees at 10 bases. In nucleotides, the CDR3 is TGTGCCAGCTCCGGAGGGGCCAGGGACAGGGGCCTGGACACTGAAGCTTTCTTT. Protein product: CASSGGARDRGLDTEAFF.